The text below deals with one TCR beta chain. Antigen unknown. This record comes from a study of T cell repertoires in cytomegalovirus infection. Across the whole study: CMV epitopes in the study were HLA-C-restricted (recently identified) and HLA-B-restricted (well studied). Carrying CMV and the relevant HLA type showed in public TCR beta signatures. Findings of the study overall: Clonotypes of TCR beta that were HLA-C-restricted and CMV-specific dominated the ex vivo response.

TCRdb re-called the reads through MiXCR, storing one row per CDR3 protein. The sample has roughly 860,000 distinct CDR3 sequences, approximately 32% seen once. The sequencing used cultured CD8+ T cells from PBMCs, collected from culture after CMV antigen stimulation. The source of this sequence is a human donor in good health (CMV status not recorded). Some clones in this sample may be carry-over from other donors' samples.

This chain's CDR3 is CASSPTGKGPYEQYF. CDR3 nucleotides: TGTGCCAGCAGCCCTACTGGGAAGGGGCCCTACGAGCAGTACTTC. V and J are TRBV5-6 and TRBJ2-7, with a possible D match to TRBD1 (5 bases). Germline assignment: CDR1 SGHDT and CDR2 YYEEEE. This CDR3 is 15 amino acids long. Trimming removed 4 bases at V and 2 bases at J, with 16 bases between.